This TCR beta chain was captured by sequencing in a study of blood T cell repertoires in COVID-19. Study-wide background: Spain, Italy and the United States supplied samples that represented acute and convalescent COVID-19. T cells, B-cell-depleted T cells, or PBMCs supplied cDNA or gDNA.

This clone was found a few times. The CDR3 spans 15 residues. Germline CDR1 reads SGHVS; CDR2 reads FNYEAQ. The V and J ends lost 0 bases and 4 bases respectively, with 10 bases between them. Study processing details: Researchers report that nucleated cell counts were estimated from reference gene primer amplification. The method was immunoSEQ multiplex PCR; TCRdb's version includes in-frame clones alone and lacks a portion of them. The D gene and trimming were derived from the DNA, and the V and J assignments and clone size from that table. The table has roughly 700,000 clones, more than 80% seen once; the top ten hold over 0.2%.

This clonotype was sampled from a young woman with acute or convalescent COVID-19. Sequencing was performed on peripheral blood. The V gene is TRBV7-6, the J gene TRBJ1-3, with a tentative D call TRBD1 (6 bases). In DNA form, the CDR3 reads TGTGCCAGCAGCTTAGCCCCGGGACAAGGAAACACCATATATTTT. Its protein product is CASSLAPGQGNTIYF.